This T cell receptor (beta chain) was captured in a study of human T cells and chemical hapten exposure. Study-level background: Patch tests containing 0.01% DPC, applied to the upper back, were read at 6 days. The study, taken as a whole, reports: It should be noted that donors had alopecia, so their immune response may differ from healthy people's.

This clonotype was seen ten or more times. Its specificity is unknown. One entry per CDR3 protein results from TCRdb running MiXCR on the RACE reads. The data contain approximately 52,000 distinct CDR3 sequences, roughly 9.9% of them singletons. J gave up 6 bases and V 4 bases, and 6 bases lay outside the gene matches. The length of the CDR3 is 15 residues. Per germline, CDR1 SEHNR and CDR2 FQNEAQ (reference sequence). Time point of the sample: pre-sensitization, week 0. Treatment: therapeutic diphenylcyclopropenone sensitization with weekly scalp DPC. Extraction of total RNA was performed on unfractionated whole blood.

The rearrangement links TRBV7-9 to TRBJ1-2; 12 bases are a match to TRBD1. This specimen consisted of whole blood, obtained in connection with sensitization to the hapten diphenylcyclopropenone (DPC). The source of this sequence is a woman in her thirties or forties with alopecia areata. Some clones in this sample may be carry-over from other donors' samples. DNA for the CDR3: TGTGCCAGCAGCTGGCCGGGACAGGGGGCGAATGGCTACACCTTC. This gives the protein CASSWPGQGANGYTF.